This paragraph reports one T cell receptor beta chain. Its antigen is currently unknown. This sample was taken from a study of T cells in Graves' hyperthyroidism and ophthalmopathy. With a duration under 2 months, the hyperthyroidism was newly diagnosed in patients aged 18 to 65. Patients having uncontrolled infection, another autoimmune disease, pregnancy or lactation were not included. CDR3 size: 13 residues. V dropped 3 bases and J dropped 7; count of bases not matched to a gene: 3. Germline V gene data show CDR1 as MGHRA and CDR2 as YSYEKL. Overall study findings and caveats: Most expanded thyroid clonotypes above 0.001 also appeared in blood.

The investigators amplified TCR beta CDR3 regions from RNA transcripts. HTBI primers were used for first-round RT-PCR of the TCR CDR3. TCRdb itself ran the multiplex PCR reads through MiXCR, one entry per CDR3 protein. The data show hundreds of thousands of distinct CDR3 sequences, with about 16% seen just once and around 4% held by the top ten. The chain joins TRBV4-1 to TRBJ1-1; 9 bases match TRBD1. The TCR was taken from a woman under 40 with Graves' hyperthyroidism. Specimen: blood. CDR3 DNA sequence: TGCGCCAGCAGCCACAACAGGGGGCGTGAAGCTTTCTTT. It specifies CASSHNRGREAFF.